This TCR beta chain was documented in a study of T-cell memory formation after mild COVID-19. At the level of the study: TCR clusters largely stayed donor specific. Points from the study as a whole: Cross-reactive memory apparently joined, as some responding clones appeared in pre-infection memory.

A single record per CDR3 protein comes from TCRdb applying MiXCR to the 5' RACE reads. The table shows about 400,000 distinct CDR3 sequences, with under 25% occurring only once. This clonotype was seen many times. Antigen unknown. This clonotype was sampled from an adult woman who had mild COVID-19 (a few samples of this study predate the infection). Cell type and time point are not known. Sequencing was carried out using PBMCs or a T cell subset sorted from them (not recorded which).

CDR3 in DNA: TGCGCCAGCAGCCCGTCGGGAGGGTCCTACAATGAGCAGTTCTTC. Translation gives CASSPSGGSYNEQFF. This chain links TRBV4-3 with TRBJ2-1; 8 nucleotides match TRBD2. CDR3 length: 15 residues. The germline V gene has CDR1 LGHNA and CDR2 YSLEER. J gave up 1 base and V 4 bases, and 3 bases lay outside the gene matches.